Below, 9 T cell receptor beta chains from the same sample are listed, as sequenced in a study of beta chain features in type 1 diabetes. The sequenced template was cDNA made from the entire isolated RNA. Assay: immunoSEQ multiplex PCR; the TCRdb copy retains only in-frame clones and omits some. Of 150,000 to 200,000 clones in the sample, approximately 9.1% were seen once. Sequenced material: central memory CD4+ T cells from blood. The receptor source for this set is a woman younger than 30 in good health.

In this sample, this clone turned up a few times. The chain couples TRBV11-2 to TRBJ2-2; 9 bases align to TRBD2. The trim removed 6 bases at V and 4 bases at J, leaving 3 bases unmatched. Germline loops: CDR1 SGHAT, CDR2 FQNNGV. The CDR3 consists of 14 residues. The CDR3 region is CASRAGGLTGELFF. The CDR3 nucleotides read TGTGCCAGCAGGGCGGGAGGGCTCACCGGGGAGCTGTTTTTT.

In this sample, this clone turned up a few times. CDR3 loop: CASSPLDSAEAFF. CDR3 in DNA: TGTGCCAGCTCACCTTTGGACAGCGCTGAAGCTTTCTTT. The chain recombines TRBV18 with TRBJ1-1, with D maybe TRBD1 (6 bases). This CDR3 is built from 13 residues. Germline loops: CDR1 KGHSH, CDR2 LQKENI. V shed 3 bases and J shed 6 bases, with 11 bases lying between them.

This clone has more than one count but fewer than ten. The genes are TRBV15 and TRBJ2-7; D uncertain. CDR1 and CDR2 (germline): LNHNV, YYDKDF (reference sequence). CDR3 length: 12 residues. The ends were cut back, 0 bases at V and 7 bases at J, with 7 bases in the middle. The CDR3 reads CATSRDWREQYF. The CDR3, as DNA: TGTGCCACCAGCAGAGATTGGCGGGAGCAGTACTTC.

The chain links TRBV5-6 to TRBJ2-3; no clear D. The germline gives CDR1 SGHDT, CDR2 YYEEEE. The CDR3 has 13 amino acids. The germline V and J ends were trimmed by 3 bases and 6 bases, with 11 bases remaining between them. CDR3 residues: CASSSSPGDTQYF. The CDR3 DNA is TGTGCCAGCAGCTCCTCGCCCGGGGATACGCAGTATTTT.

This clone was detected only a few times. The chain recombines TRBV2 with TRBJ1-5; D call uncertain. The ends were cut back, 4 bases at V and 4 bases at J, with 11 bases in the middle. The CDR3 runs 14 residues. Germline loops: CDR1 SNHLY, CDR2 FYNNEI. The DNA for the CDR3 is TGTGCCAGCAGTGTCGAGACACCAAATCAGCCCCAGCATTTT. As protein: CASSVETPNQPQHF. Drawing the rest from reference TRBV2 and TRBJ1-5, the complete variable domain is EPEVTQTPSHQVTQMGQEVILRCVPISNHLYFYWYRQILGQKVEFLVSFYNNEISEKSEIFDDQFSVERPDGSNFTLKIRSTKLEDSAMYFCASSVETPNQPQHFGDGTRLSIL.

This clone was counted a few times. The chain carries TRBV7-2 and TRBJ1-5; 7 bases match TRBD1. The CDR3 is 15 residues long. J lost 7 bases, V lost 1 base, and 7 bases had no gene match. CDR1 and CDR2 from the germline V gene are SGHTA and FQGNSA. CDR3 nucleotide sequence: TGTGCCAGCAGCTTAGGCACAGGGGACGGCCAGCCCCAGCATTTT. It codes for CASSLGTGDGQPQHF.

There are a few counts of this clone. V and J are TRBV7-2 and TRBJ1-6, with a weak D call TRBD1 (6 bases). Germline CDR1 SGHTA, CDR2 FQGNSA. Trimming stripped 8 bases from V and 6 bases from J, with 11 bases between. The CDR3 extends over 13 amino acids. The CDR3 loop reads CASSGQINSPLHF. DNA of the CDR3: TGTGCCAGCTCCGGACAGATTAATTCACCCCTCCACTTT.

At least ten counts were recorded for this clone. The V gene is TRBV28, the J gene TRBJ1-2, with TRBD1 matching over 7 bases. The CDR3 loop spans 14 amino acids. V lost 5 bases and J lost 4; bases outside the gene matches: 7. In germline, CDR1 is MDHEN, CDR2 SYDVKM. The CDR3 sequence: CASSRGGNGYGYTF. The CDR3 region has the DNA TGTGCCAGCAGTCGAGGGGGCAACGGCTATGGCTACACCTTC.

This clone was counted a few times. The chain joins TRBV30 to TRBJ1-1; 10 nucleotides line up with TRBD1. V shed 1 base and J 12 bases; nucleotides not matched to a gene: 5. Germline V gene sequence: CDR1 GTSNPN, CDR2 SVGIG (reference sequence). The CDR3 totals 12 residues. CDR3 bases: TGTGCCTGGAGTGCGGGACAGGGGAGATCTTTCTTT. Protein sequence: CAWSAGQGRSFF.